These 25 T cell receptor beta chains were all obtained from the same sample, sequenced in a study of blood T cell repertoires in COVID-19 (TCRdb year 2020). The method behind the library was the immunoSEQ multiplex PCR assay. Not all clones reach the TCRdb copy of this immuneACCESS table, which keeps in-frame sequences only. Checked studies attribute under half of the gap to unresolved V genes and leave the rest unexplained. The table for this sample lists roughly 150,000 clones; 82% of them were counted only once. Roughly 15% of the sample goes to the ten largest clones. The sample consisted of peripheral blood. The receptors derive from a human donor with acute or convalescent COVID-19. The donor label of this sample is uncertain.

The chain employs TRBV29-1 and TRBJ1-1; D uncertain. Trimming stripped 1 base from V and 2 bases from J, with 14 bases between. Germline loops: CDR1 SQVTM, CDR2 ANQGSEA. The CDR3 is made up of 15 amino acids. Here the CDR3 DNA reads TGCAGCGTTGAAGTTGGCGGCAGCAGCAACACTGAAGCTTTCTTT. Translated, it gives CSVEVGGSSNTEAFF.

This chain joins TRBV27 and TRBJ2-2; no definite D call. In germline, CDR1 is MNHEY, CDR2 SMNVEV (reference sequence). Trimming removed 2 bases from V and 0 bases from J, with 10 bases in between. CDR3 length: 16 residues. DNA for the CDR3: TGTGCCAGCAGTTTACCGCGCCCGTCGAACACCGGGGAGCTGTTTTTT. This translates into CASSLPRPSNTGELFF.

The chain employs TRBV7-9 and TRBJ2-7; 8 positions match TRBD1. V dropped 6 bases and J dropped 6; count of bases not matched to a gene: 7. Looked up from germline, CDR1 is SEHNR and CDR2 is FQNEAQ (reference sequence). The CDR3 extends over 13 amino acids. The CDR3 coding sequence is TGTGCCAGCAGTGGACAGGGTTCGCGCGAGCAGTACTTC. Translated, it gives CASSGQGSREQYF.

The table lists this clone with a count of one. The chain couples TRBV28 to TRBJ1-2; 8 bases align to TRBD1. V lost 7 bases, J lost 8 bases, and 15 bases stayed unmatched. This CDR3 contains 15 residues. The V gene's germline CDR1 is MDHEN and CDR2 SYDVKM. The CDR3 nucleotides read TGTGCCAGCAAACCCGACAGGGGTCCCCTCTGGGGCTACACCTTC. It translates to CASKPDRGPLWGYTF.

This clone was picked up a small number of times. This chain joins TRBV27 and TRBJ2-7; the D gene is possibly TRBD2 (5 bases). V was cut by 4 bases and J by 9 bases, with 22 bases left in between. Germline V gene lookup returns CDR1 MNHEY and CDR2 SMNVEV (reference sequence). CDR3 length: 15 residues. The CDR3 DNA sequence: TGTGCCAGCAGTTCCCCCGGTCTGCCGCCCGGAGGGCAGTACTTC. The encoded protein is CASSSPGLPPGGQYF.

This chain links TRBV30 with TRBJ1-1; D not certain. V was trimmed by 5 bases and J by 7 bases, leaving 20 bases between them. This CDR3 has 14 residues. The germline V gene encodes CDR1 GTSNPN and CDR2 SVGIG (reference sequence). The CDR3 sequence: CAWAPIQAPYEAFF. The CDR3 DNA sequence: TGTGCCTGGGCTCCCATCCAAGCCCCTTATGAAGCTTTCTTT.

In DNA, the CDR3 is TGTGCCAGCAGCCCGACAGGGGGAATTGATGAGCAGTTCTTC. This gives the protein CASSPTGGIDEQFF. The chain employs TRBV6-5 and TRBJ2-1, with TRBD1 identical over 9 bases. This CDR3 contains 14 residues. Losses at the gene ends were 6 bases for V and 8 bases for J; bases not matched to a gene: 8. Germline V CDR1 and CDR2: MNHEY, SVGAGI.

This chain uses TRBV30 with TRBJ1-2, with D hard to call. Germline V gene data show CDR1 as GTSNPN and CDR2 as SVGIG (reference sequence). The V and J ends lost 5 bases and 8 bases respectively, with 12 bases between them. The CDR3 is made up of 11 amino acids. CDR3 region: CAWGSSGGYTF. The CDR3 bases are TGTGCCTGGGGGAGTTCGGGAGGCTACACCTTC. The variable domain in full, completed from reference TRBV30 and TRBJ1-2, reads SQTIHQWPATLVQPVGSPLSLECTVEGTSNPNLYWYRQAAGRGLQLLFYSVGIGQISSEVPQNLSASRPQDRQFILSSKKLLLSDSGFYLCAWGSSGGYTFGSGTRLTVV.

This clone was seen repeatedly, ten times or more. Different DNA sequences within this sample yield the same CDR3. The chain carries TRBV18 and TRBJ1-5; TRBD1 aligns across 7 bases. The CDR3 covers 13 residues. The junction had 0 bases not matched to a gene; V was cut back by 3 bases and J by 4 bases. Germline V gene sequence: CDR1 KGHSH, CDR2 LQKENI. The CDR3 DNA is TGTGCCAGCTCACCGGACAGGAATCAGCCCCAGCATTTT. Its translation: CASSPDRNQPQHF.

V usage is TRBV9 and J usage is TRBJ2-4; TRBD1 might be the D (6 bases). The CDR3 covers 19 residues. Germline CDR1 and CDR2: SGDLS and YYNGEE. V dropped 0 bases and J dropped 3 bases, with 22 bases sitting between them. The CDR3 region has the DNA TGTGCCAGCAGCGTAGATCCAGGGGACGCTTTAAGTGGCAAAAACATTCAGTACTTC. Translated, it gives CASSVDPGDALSGKNIQYF.

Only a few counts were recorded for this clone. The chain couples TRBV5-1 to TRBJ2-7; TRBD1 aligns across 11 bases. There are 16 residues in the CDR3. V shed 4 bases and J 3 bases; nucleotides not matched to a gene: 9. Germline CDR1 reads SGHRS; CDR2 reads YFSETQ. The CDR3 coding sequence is TGCGCCAGCAGCCATATACCGGGACAGGGGGACTACGAGCAGTACTTC. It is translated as CASSHIPGQGDYEQYF.

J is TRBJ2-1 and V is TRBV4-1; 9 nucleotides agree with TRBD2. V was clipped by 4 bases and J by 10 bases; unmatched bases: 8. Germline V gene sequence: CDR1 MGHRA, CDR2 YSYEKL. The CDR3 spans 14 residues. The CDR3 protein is CASSRGGGVSEQFF. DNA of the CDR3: TGCGCCAGCAGCCGGGGCGGGGGGGTTTCAGAGCAGTTCTTC.

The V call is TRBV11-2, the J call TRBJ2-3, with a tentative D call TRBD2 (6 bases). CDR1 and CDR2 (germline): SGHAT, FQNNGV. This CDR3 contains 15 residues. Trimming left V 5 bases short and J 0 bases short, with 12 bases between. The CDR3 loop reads CASSSREPSTDTQYF. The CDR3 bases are TGTGCCAGCAGCAGCCGGGAGCCTAGCACAGATACGCAGTATTTT.

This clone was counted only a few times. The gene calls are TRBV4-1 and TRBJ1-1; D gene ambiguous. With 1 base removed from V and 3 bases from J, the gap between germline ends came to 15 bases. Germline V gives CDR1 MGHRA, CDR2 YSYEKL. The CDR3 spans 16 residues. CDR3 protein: CASSQVPGWKDTEAFF. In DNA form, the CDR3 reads TGCGCCAGCAGCCAAGTTCCGGGGTGGAAGGACACTGAAGCTTTCTTT.

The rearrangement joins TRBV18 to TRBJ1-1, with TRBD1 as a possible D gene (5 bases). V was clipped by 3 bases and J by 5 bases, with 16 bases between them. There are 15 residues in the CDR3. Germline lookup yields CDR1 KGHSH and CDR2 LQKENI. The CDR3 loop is CASSPSMAGQTEAFF. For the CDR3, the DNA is TGTGCCAGCTCACCGTCCATGGCAGGGCAGACTGAAGCTTTCTTT.

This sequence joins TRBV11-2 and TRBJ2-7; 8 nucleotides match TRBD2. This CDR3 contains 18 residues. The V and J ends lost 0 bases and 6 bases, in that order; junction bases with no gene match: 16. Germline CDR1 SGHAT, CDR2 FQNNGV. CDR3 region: CASSLELRGDPLLREQYF. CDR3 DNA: TGTGCCAGCAGCTTAGAGTTGCGGGGGGACCCCTTATTACGCGAGCAGTACTTC.

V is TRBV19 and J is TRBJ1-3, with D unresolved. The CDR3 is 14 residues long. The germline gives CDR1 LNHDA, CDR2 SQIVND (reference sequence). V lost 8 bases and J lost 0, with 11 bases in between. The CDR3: CASGEGISGNTIYF. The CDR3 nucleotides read TGTGCCAGTGGCGAGGGAATCTCTGGAAACACCATATATTTT.

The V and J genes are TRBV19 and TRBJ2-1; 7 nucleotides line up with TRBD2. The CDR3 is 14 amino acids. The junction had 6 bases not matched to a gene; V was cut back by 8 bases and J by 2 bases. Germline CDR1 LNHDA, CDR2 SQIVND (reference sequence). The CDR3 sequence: CASWERGTYNEQFF. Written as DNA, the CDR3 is TGTGCCAGTTGGGAGCGGGGAACCTACAATGAGCAGTTCTTC.

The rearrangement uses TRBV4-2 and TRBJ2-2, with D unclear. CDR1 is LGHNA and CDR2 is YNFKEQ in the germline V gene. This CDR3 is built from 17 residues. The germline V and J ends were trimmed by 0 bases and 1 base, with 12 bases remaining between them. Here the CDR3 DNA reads TGTGCCAGCAGCCAAGATGCCGCTAACGGGAACACCGGGGAGCTGTTTTTT. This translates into CASSQDAANGNTGELFF.

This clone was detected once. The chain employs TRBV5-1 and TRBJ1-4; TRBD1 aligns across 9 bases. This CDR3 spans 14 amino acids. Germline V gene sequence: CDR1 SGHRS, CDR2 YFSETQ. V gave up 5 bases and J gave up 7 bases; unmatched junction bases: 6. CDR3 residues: CASRKDRGGEKLFF. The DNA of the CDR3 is TGCGCCAGCAGGAAGGACAGGGGCGGTGAAAAACTGTTTTTT.

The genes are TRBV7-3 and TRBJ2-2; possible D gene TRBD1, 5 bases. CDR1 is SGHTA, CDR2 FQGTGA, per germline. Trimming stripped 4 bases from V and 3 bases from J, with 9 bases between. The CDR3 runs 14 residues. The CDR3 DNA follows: TGTGCCAGCAGCTATGACAGACACACCGGGGAGCTGTTTTTT. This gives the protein CASSYDRHTGELFF.

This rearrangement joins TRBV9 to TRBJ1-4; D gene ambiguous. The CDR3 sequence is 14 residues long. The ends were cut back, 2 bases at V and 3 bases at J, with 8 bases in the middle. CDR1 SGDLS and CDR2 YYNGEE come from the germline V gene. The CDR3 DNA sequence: TGTGCCAGCAGCGTTAACCCAGCTAATGAAAAACTGTTTTTT. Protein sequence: CASSVNPANEKLFF.

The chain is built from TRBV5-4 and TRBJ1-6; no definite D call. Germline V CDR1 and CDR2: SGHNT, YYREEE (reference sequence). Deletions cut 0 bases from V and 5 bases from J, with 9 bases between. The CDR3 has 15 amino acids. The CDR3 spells CASSLGQPNNSPLHF. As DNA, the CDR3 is TGTGCCAGCAGCTTGGGACAACCTAATAATTCACCCCTCCACTTT.

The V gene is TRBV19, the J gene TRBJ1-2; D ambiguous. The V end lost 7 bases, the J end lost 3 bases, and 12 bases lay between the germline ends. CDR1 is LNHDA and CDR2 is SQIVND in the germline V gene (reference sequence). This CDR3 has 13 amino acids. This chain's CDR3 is CASTRREDYGYTF. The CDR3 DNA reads TGTGCCAGTACCCGACGGGAGGACTATGGCTACACCTTC.

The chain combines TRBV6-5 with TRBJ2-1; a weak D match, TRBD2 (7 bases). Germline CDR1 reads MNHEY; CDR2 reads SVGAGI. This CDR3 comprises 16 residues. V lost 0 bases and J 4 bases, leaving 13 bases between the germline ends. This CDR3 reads CASSYSGRGPYNEQFF. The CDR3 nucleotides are TGTGCCAGCAGTTACTCAGGGCGGGGGCCTTACAATGAGCAGTTCTTC.